Below, one T cell receptor (beta chain) is given with its context. The table lists this clonotype with a few counts. Its antigen remains undetermined. Base qualities were left out, and no much larger clone turns up one base away. The TCR beta CDR3 regions were amplified from the RNA transcripts. The TCR CDR3 was subjected to a first round of RT-PCR using the HTBI primer set and the Qiagen OneStep RT-PCR kit. The libraries were constructed in a second round of multiplex PCR and then size-selected and purified. Libraries were sequenced paired-end with 100 bp reads on an Illumina HiSeq2000. Processing in the source paper ran as follows. SOAPnuke was used to process the raw data, removing reads that contained adapters or uncalled bases, had a mean Phred below 15, or lacked an exact match to the constant primer or identifier. COPE v1.2.5 was used to merge the high-quality paired reads, and each unique nucleotide sequence was defined as a clonotype. Clonotypes were aligned to IMGT TRBV, TRBD and TRBJ reference segments using MiTCR v1.1. The analysis included only V-J combinations with a frequency above 0.0001, which together covered 99% to 99.2% of the repertoires. A TCS score was defined as the ratio between F50 (clonal expansion) and ExV (chaos), using BLOSUM62-based TCRdist between CDR3 peptides within each V-J. Welch's t-statistics and random forest reduced approximately 520 V-J features to roughly 13, which were used in a naive Bayes classifier (R e1071). Thyroid-blood repertoire similarity was quantified with the Morisita-Horn index. TCRdb reprocessed the public reads (quality trimming at Q25 with fastp, clone calling with MiXCR) and kept in-frame beta chains. Each entry is one CDR3 protein sequence, shown with its most common DNA and genes. The V and J calls and clone size are TCRdb's, not the authors'. This sample comprises hundreds of thousands of distinct CDR3 sequences, roughly 14% of them detected only once. About 4.5% of the sample is held by the ten biggest clonotypes.

The data belong to a study of T cells in Graves' hyperthyroidism and ophthalmopathy (dated by TCRdb to 2018 to 2020). With regard to the full study: Peripheral blood was sampled at the time of initial diagnosis, prior to any treatment. A discovery cohort of 95 to 100 patients, about 40 with Graves' ophthalmopathy and 57 with stable Graves' hyperthyroidism, was used to find distinguishing TCR V-J signatures. Prospective prediction of ophthalmopathy was tested in an independent validation cohort of fewer than 20 hyperthyroidism patients and around 16 patients who later progressed to ophthalmopathy. For training and testing, the 80 to 100 patients in the discovery cohort were randomly divided in a 7:3 ratio. The study also compared thyroid tissue and blood T-cell repertoires from 6 or 7 Graves' hyperthyroidism patients. After blood sampling, hyperthyroidism patients were treated with methimazole at a starting dose of 30 mg daily, and ophthalmopathy patients were treated with high-dose intravenous methylprednisolone. The paper describes TCR Vbeta CDR3 sequencing of 120 to 150 peripheral blood samples, made up of approximately 40 ophthalmopathy patients, some 80 hyperthyroidism patients and 17 progressor patients. Overall study results and their limits: In cross-validation, a model built on a 13 V-J signature told ophthalmopathy apart from stable hyperthyroidism with 87.88% sensitivity and 81% to 82% specificity, and in testing the same model reached 80%/75%. In validation, the model predicted progression to ophthalmopathy with roughly 70% sensitivity and 72% to 85% specificity, a median of around 6.6 months before onset. Most expanded thyroid clonotypes (frequency above 0.001) were also found in blood, which suggests that blood repertoires may mirror thyroid immune responses. Sample size was not statistically predetermined, and investigators were not blinded to group allocation.

Moderately to severely active disease, a Clinical Activity Score of at least 3, a NOSPECS grade of at least 4, and a duration under 3 months were present in ophthalmopathy patients. Exclusion was applied to patients with uncontrolled infections, other autoimmune diseases, pregnancy or lactation. Diagnoses relied on clinical symptoms, serum thyroxine and TRAb, thyroid ultrasound and orbital computed tomography. PBMCs were separated from over 9 ml of fresh peripheral blood using Ficoll-Paque density gradient centrifugation. Total RNA was extracted using Trizol reagent, and RNA quality was assessed on an Agilent 2100 Bioanalyzer. Relative to germline, V is 5 bases shorter and J is 3 bases shorter, with 11 bases between their ends. CDR1 is given as MNHEY and CDR2 as SVGEGT, both from the germline V gene. Including the terminal cysteine and phenylalanine, the CDR3 comprises 13 residues. Just CDR3 DNA is preserved here, 39 bases in frame from base 1.

The clonotype was recovered from a woman aged 40 to 50 with Graves' ophthalmopathy. The sequenced material came from blood. The chain was built from TRBV6-2 or TRBV6-3 and TRBJ2-7; the D gene cannot be resolved reliably. The DNA is as follows: TGTGCCAGCAGTCGCAATCAGGTCTACGAGCAGTACTTC. Translated, it reads CASSRNQVYEQYF.